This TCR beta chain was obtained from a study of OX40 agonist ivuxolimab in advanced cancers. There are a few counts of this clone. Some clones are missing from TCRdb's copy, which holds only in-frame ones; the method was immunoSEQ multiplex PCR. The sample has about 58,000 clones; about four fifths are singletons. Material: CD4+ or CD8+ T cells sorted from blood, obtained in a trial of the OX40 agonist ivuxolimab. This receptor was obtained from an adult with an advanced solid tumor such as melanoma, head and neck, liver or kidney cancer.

CDR3 DNA sequence: TGTGCCAGCAGCGCTTTAAGTCAGGGCTACGAGCAGTACTTC. Translation: CASSALSQGYEQYF. The rearrangement links TRBV7-6 to TRBJ2-7, with D possibly TRBD1 on 5 matching bases. This CDR3 spans 14 amino acids. V was shortened by 5 bases and J by 3 bases, with 14 bases between the two germline ends. CDR1 and CDR2 from the germline V gene are SGHVS and FNYEAQ.